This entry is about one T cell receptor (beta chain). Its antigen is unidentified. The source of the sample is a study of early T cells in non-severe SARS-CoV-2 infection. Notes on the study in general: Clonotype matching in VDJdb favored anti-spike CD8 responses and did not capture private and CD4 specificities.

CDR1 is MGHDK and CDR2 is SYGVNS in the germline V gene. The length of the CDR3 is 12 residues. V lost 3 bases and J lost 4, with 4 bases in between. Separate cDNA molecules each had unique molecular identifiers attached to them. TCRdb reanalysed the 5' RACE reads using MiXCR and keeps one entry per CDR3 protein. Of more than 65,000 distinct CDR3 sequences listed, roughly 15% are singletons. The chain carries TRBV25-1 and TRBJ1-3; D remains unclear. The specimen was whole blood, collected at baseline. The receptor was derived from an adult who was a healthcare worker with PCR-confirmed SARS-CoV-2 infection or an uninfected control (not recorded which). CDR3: CASSDSGNTIYF. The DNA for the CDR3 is TGTGCCAGCAGTGATTCCGGAAACACCATATATTTT.